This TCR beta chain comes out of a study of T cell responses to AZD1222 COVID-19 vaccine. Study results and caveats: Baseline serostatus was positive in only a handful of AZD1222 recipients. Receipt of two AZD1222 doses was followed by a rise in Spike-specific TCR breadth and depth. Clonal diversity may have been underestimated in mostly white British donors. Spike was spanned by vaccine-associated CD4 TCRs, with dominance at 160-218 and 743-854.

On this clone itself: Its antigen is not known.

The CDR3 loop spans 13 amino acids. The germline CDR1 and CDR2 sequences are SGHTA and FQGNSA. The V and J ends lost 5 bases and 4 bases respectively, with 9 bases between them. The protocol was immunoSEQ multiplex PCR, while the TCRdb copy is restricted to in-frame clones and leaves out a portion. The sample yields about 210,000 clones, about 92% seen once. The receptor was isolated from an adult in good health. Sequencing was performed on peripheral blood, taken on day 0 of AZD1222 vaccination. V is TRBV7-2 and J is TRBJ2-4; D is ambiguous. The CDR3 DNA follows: TGTGCCAGCAGCCCGGACCGGAAAAACATTCAGTACTTC. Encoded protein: CASSPDRKNIQYF.